This TCR beta chain was captured by sequencing in a study of blood T cell repertoires in COVID-19. Study details: Samples of COVID-19 (acute and convalescent) were obtained from the United States, Italy and Spain.

Seattle's cohort entered during active infection and was followed longitudinally. Clones were read by immunoSEQ multiplex PCR, and TCRdb kept only the in-frame ones, dropping some. The sample contains about 52,000 clones, about four fifths of which appear only once. Trimming took 6 bases from V and 6 from J; bases not matched to a gene: 7. Germline V gives CDR1 LNHDA, CDR2 SQIVND (reference sequence). This CDR3 is 15 amino acids long. The V gene is TRBV19, the J gene TRBJ2-1, with 11 positions matching TRBD2. Sample: peripheral blood. The TCR comes from a woman older than 75 with COVID-19, enrolled during active disease. This CDR3 reads CASRMGLAGGNEQFF. The DNA of the CDR3 is TGTGCCAGTAGGATGGGGCTAGCGGGAGGCAATGAGCAGTTCTTC.